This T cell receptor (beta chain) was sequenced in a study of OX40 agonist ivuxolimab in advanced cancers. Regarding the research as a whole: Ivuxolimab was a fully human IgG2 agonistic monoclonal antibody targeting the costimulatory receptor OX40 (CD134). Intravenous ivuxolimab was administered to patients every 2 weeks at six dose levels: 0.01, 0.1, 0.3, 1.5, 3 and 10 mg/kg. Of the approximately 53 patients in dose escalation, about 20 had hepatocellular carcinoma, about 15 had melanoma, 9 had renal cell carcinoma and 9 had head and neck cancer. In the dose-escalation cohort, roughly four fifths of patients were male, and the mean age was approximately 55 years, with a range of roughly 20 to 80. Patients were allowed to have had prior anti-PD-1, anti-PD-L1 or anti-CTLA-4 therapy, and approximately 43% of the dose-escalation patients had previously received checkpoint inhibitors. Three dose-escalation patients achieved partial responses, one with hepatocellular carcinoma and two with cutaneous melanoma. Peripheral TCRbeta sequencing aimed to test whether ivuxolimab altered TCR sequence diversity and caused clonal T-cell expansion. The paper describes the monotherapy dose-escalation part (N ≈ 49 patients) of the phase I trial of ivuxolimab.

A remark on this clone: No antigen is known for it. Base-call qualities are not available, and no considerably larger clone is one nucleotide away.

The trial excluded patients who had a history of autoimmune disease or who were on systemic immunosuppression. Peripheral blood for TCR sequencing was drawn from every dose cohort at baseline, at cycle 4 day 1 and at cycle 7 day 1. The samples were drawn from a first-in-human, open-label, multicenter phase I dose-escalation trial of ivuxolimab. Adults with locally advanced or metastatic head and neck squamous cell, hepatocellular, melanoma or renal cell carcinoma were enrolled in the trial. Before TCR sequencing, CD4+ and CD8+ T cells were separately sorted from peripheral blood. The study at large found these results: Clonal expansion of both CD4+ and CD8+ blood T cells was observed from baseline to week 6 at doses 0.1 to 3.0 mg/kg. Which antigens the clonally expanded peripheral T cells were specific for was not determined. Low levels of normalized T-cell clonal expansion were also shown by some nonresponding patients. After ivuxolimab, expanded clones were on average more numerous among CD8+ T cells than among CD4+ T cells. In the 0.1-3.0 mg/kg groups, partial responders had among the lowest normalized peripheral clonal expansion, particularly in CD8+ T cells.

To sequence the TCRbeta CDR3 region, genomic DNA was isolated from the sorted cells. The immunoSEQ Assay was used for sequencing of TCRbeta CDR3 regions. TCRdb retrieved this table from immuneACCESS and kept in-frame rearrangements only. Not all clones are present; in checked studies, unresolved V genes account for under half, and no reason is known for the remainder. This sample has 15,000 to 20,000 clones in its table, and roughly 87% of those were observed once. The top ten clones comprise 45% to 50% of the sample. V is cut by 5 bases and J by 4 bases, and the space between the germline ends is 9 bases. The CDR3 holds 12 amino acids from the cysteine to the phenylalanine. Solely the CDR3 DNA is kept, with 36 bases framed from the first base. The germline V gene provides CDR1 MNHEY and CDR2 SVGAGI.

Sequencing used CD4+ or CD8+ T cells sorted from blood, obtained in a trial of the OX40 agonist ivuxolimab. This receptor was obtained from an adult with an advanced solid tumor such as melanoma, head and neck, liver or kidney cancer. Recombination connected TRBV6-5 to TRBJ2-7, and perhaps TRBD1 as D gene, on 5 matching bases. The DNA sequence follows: TGTGCCAGCAGTAGGGGTCGGTACGAGCAGTACTTC. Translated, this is CASSRGRYEQYF.